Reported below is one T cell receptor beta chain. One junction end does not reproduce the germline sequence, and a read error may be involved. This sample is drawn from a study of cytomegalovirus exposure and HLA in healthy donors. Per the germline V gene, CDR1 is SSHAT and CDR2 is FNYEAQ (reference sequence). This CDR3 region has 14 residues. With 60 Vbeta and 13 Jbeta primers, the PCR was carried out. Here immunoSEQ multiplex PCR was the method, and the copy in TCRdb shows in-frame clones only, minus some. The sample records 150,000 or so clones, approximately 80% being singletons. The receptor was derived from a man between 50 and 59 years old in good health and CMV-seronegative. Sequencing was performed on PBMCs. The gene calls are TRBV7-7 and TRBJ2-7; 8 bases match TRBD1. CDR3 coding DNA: TGTGCTAGCAGCCCCCCGGACAGGGTGGACGAGCAGTACTTC. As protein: CASSPPDRVDEQYF.